This T cell receptor (beta chain) was observed in a study of T cell repertoires in cytomegalovirus infection. Background on the study: Through public TCR beta signatures, both CMV infection and matching HLA type were indicated.

This clonotype was seen a handful of times. Its matching antigen is unknown. V was shortened by 5 bases and J by 3 bases, with 13 bases between the two germline ends. The germline V gene has CDR1 DFQATT and CDR2 SNEGSKA (reference sequence). This CDR3 region has 14 residues. TCRdb recomputed calls from the reads with MiXCR, one row per CDR3 protein. The sample shows over 250,000 distinct CDR3 sequences, 20% to 30% of them seen only once. General study results and limits: In two of eight donors, the top clonotype was HLA-C-restricted CMV-specific. Summed frequency of public TCR beta families distinguished CMV carriers with the relevant HLA.

The receptor was derived from a human donor in good health (CMV status not recorded). Some clones in this sample may be carry-over from other donors' samples. Sequenced: PBMCs. This chain uses TRBV20-1 with TRBJ1-4; D is undetermined. CDR3 nucleotides: TGCAGTGCTGGGAAACCTGGGGCTAATGAAAAACTGTTTTTT. Translated, it gives CSAGKPGANEKLFF.